This T cell receptor (beta chain) emerged from a study of T cell clones after liver transplantation. At the level of the study: TCRbeta sequencing after a pre-transplant mixed lymphocyte reaction identified graft-donor-reactive clones, later tracked in post-transplant blood.

This CDR3 is built from 15 residues. J gave up 4 bases and V 4 bases, and 1 base lay outside the gene matches. Germline loops: CDR1 MGHRA, CDR2 YSYEKL. Sorting of unstimulated PBMCs yielded separate CD3+CD4+ and CD3+CD8+ fractions. Clones were read by immunoSEQ multiplex PCR, and TCRdb kept only the in-frame ones, dropping some. The repertoire holds 93,000 or so clones, with approximately 79% as singletons. Sample: CD4+ T cells from blood, taken around 50 months after liver transplant. The V call is TRBV4-1, the J call TRBJ2-2; TRBD2 aligns across 12 bases. The source is a human patient who received a liver transplant. Some T cells may be provided by the graft donor. CDR3 region: CASSPSGRGTGELFF. The CDR3 bases are TGCGCCAGCAGCCCTAGCGGGAGGGGCACCGGGGAGCTGTTTTTT.